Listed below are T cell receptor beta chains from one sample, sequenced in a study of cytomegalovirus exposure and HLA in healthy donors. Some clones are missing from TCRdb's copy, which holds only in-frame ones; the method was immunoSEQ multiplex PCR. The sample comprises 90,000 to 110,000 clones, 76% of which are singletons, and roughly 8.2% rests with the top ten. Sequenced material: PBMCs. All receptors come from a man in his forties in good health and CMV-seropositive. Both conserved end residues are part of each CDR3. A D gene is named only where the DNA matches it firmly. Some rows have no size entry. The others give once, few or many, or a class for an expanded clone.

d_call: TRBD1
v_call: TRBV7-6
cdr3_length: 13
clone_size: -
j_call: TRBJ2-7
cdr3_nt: TGTGCCAGCAGCGGCGGGACAGGGGGCGCGCAGTACTTC
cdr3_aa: CASSGGTGGAQYF

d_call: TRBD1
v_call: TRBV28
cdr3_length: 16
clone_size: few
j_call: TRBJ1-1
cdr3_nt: TGTGCCAGCAGTTTATTGTCCGGACAGGGGTACACTGAAGCTTTCTTT
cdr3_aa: CASSLLSGQGYTEAFF

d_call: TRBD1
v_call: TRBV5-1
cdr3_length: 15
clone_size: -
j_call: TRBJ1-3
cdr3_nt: TGCGCCAGCAGCCCGGACAGGGCGGCTGGAAACACCATATATTTT
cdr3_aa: CASSPDRAAGNTIYF

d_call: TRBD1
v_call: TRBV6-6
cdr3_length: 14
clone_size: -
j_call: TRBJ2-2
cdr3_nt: TGTGCCAGCAACCGGGACAGGGGATCCGGGGAGCTGTTTTTT
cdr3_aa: CASNRDRGSGELFF

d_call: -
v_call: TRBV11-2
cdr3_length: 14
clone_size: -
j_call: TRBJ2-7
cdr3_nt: TGTGCCAGCAGCTTACAGGGGAGGGCCTACGAGCAGTACTTC
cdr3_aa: CASSLQGRAYEQYF

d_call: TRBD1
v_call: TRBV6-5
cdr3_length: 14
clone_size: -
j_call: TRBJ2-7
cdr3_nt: TGTGCCAGCAGCTGGGGGACAGGGGGCTACGAGCAGTACTTC
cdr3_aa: CASSWGTGGYEQYF

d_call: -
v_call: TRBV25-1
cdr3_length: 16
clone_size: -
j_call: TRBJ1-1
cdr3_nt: TGTGCCAGCAGTGAGGCAGGGCGATTTGTGAACACTGAAGCTTTCTTT
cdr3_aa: CASSEAGRFVNTEAFF

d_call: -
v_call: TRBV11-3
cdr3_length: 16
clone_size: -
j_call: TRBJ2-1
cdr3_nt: TGTGCCAGCAGCTTAGAGGGGACTCCGGGGTACAATGAGCAGTTCTTC
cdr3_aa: CASSLEGTPGYNEQFF

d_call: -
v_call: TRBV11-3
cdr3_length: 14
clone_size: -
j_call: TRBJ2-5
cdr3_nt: TGTGCCAGCGCGGACAGTGTGGGGCGGGAGACCCAGTACTTC
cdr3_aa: CASADSVGRETQYF

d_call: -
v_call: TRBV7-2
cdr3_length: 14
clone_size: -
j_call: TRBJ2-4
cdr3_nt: TGTGCCAGCAGCTTAGCGACCCAGTCAGCGGGTCTGGACTTC
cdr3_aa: CASSLATQSAGLDF

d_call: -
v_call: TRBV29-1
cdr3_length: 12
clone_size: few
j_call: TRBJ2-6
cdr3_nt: TGCAGCGTTGAAGTACCCCTAAACGTCCTGACTTTC
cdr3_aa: CSVEVPLNVLTF

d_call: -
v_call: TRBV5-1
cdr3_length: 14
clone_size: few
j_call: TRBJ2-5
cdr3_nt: TGCGCCAGCAGCTCTGGGACTGTTCAAGAGACCCAGTACTTC
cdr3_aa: CASSSGTVQETQYF

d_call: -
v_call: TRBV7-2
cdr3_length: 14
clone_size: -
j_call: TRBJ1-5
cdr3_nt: TGTGCCAGCAGCCCCGGACAGATCAATCAGCCCCAGCATTTT
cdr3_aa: CASSPGQINQPQHF

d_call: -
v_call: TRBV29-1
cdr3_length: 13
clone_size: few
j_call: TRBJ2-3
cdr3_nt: TGCAGCGTTGACCTCGGACTACCAGATACGCAGTATTTT
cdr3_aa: CSVDLGLPDTQYF

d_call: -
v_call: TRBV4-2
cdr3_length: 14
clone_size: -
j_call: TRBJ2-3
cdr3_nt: TGTGCCAGCTCAGGAAGTCGGTCGACAGATACGCAGTATTTT
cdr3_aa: CASSGSRSTDTQYF

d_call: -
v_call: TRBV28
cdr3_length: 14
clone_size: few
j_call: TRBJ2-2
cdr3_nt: TGTGCCAGCAGTTTATGGAGGGTCGCCGGGGAGCTGTTTTTT
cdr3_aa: CASSLWRVAGELFF

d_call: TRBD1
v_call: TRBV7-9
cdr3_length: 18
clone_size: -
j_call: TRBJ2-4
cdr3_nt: TGTGCCAGCAGCTTCGGACAGGGGGGCAGCCTAGCCAAAAACAGTCAGTACTTC
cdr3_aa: CASSFGQGGSLAKNSQYF

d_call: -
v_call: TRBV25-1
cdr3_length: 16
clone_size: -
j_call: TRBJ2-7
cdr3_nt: TGTGCCAGCAGTGAAACAGGAACCCAGGCCTCCTACGAGCAGTACTTC
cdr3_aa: CASSETGTQASYEQYF

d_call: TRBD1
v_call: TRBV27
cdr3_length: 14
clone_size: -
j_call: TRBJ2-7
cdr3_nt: TGTGCCAGCAGTCAGGGACAGAATAACTACGAGCAGTACTTC
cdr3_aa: CASSQGQNNYEQYF

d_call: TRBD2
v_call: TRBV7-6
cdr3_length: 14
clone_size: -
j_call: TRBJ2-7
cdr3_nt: TGTGCCAGCAGCCCCACGGGACTAGGTATAGAGCAGTACTTC
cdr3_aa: CASSPTGLGIEQYF

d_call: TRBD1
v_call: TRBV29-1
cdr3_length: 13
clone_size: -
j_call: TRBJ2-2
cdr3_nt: TGCAGCGCATACAGGGGGTCGACCGGGGAGCTGTTTTTT
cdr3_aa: CSAYRGSTGELFF

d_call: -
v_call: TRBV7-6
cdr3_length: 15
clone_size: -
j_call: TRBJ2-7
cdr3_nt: TGTGCCAGCAGCACAAGGACGGGACACTCCTACGAGCAGTACTTC
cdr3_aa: CASSTRTGHSYEQYF

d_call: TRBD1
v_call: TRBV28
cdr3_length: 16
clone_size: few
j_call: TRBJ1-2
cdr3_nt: TGTGCCAGCAGTATCCGACAGGGCCCCGCTAACTATGGCTACACCTTC
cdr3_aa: CASSIRQGPANYGYTF

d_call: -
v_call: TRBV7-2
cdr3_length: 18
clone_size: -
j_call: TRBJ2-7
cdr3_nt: TGTGCCAGCAGCTTAGTTTCAGGGGATAAATCATATCCCTACGAGCAGTACTTC
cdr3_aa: CASSLVSGDKSYPYEQYF

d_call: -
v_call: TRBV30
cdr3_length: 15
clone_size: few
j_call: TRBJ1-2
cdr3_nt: TGTGCCTGGAGTCCCTCGGGGTTAACTAACTATGGCTACACCTTC
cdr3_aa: CAWSPSGLTNYGYTF

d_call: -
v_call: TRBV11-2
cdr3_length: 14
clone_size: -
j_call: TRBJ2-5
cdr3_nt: TGTGCCAGCAGCTTTTACAGCCCTCAAGAGACCCAGTACTTC
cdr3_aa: CASSFYSPQETQYF

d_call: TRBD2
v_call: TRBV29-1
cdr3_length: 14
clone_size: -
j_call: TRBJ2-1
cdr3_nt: TGCAGCTTGGCAAGCGGGAGACGGCACAATGAGCAGTTCTTC
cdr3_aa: CSLASGRRHNEQFF

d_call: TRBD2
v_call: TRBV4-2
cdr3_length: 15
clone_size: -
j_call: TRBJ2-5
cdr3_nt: TGTGCCAGCAGCCATGGGACTAACGGGCAAGAGACCCAGTACTTC
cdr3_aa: CASSHGTNGQETQYF

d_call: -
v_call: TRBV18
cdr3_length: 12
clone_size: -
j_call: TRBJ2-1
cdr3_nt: TGTGCCAGCTCAGTACAAAACAATGAGCAGTTCTTC
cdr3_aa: CASSVQNNEQFF

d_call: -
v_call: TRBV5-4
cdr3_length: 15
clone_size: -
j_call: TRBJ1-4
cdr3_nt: TGTGCCAGCAGCTTGGGTCCAGGAGGGGATGAAAAACTGTTTTTT
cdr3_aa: CASSLGPGGDEKLFF

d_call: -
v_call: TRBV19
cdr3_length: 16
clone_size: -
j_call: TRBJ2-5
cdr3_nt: TGTGCCAGTAGTAAAATTGAATTAGGGGTCCAGGAGACCCAGTACTTC
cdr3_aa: CASSKIELGVQETQYF

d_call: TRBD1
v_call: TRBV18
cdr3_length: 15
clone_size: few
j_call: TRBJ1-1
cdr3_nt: TGTGCCAGCTCGCCCCGGGACAGGGAGGGGACTGAAGCTTTCTTT
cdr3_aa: CASSPRDREGTEAFF

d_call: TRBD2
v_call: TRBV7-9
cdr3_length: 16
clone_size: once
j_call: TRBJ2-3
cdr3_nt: TGTGCCAGCGGACTAGCGGGAGGAGGGCCCACAGATACGCAGTATTTT
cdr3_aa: CASGLAGGGPTDTQYF

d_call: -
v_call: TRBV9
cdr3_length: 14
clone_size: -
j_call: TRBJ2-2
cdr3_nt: TGTGCCAGCAGCGCGGTACTAGGTGAGGGGGAGCTGTTTTTT
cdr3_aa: CASSAVLGEGELFF

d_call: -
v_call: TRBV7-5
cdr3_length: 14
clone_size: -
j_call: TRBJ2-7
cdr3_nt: TGTGCCAGAAGCTTAGCGGGGGGGCCCAACGAGCAGTACTTC
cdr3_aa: CARSLAGGPNEQYF

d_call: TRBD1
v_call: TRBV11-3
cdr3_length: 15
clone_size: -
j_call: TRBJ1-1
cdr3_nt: TGTGCCAGCAGCTCCCGACAGGGACTGAACACTGAAGCTTTCTTT
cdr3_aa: CASSSRQGLNTEAFF

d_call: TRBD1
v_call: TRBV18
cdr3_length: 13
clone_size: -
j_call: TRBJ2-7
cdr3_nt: TGTGCCAGCTCACGGGGACAGGGCGACGAGCAGTACTTC
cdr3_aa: CASSRGQGDEQYF

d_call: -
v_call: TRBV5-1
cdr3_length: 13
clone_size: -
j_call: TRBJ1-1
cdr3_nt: TGCGCCAGCAGCTACGGGTTGGGCACTGAAGCTTTCTTT
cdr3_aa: CASSYGLGTEAFF

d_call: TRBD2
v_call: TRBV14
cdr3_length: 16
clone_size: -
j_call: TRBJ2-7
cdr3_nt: TGTGCCAGCAGCCTGAGACTAGCGGGGTCCTCCTACGAGCAGTACTTC
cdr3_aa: CASSLRLAGSSYEQYF

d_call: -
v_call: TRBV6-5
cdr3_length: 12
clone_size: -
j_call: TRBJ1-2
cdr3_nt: TGTGCCACCCTAACAGAGGGTGGAGGCTACACCTTC
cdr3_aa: CATLTEGGGYTF

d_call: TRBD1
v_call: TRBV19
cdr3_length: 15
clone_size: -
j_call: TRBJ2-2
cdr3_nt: TGTGCCAGTAGGGACAGGGGGGCGAACACCGGGGAGCTGTTTTTT
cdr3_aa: CASRDRGANTGELFF

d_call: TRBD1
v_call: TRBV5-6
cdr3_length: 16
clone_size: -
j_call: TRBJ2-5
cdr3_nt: TGTGCCAGCAGCCCTGGGACAGGGAGGCTCTTTGAGACCCAGTACTTC
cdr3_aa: CASSPGTGRLFETQYF

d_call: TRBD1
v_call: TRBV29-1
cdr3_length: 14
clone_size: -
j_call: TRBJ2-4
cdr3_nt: TGCAGCGCGGGGGCGGGACAGGGCAAAAACATTCAGTACTTC
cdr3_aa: CSAGAGQGKNIQYF

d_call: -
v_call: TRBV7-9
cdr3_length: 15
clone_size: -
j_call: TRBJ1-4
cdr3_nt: TGTGCCAGCAGCAGCAGGGTTAAACTTAATGAAAAACTGTTTTTT
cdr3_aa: CASSSRVKLNEKLFF

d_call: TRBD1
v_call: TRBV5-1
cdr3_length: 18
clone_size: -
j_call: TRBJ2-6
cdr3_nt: TGCGCCAGCAGCGTCGAGACAGGGTCTGGCTTTGGGGCCAACGGCCTGACTTTC
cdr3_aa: CASSVETGSGFGANGLTF

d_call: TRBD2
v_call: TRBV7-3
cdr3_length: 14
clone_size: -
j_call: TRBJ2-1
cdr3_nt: TGTGCCAGCAGTCGGGGGGGCCGGTACAATGAGCAGTTCTTC
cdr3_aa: CASSRGGRYNEQFF

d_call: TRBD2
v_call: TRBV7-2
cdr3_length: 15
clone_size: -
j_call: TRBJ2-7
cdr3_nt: TGTGCCAGCGGCGGCGGAGCGGGGGGCTGGGGCGAGCAGTACTTC
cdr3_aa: CASGGGAGGWGEQYF

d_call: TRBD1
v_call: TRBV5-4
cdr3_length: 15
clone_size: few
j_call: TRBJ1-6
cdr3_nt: TGTGCCAGCAGCTTTCAGACAGGGGGAAATTCACCCCTCCACTTT
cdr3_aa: CASSFQTGGNSPLHF

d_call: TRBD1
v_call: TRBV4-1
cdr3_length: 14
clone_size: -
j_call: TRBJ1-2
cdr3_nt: TGCGCCAGCAGCCCTTGGACAGGGAACTATGGCTACACCTTC
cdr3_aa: CASSPWTGNYGYTF

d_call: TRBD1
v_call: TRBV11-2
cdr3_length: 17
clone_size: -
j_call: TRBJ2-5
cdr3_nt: TGTGCCAGCAGCTTAGTAGTGCGGACAGGGGGCTTGAAGACCCAGTACTTC
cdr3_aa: CASSLVVRTGGLKTQYF

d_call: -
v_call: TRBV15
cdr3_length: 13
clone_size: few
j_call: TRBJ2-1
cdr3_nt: TGTGCCACTAACGACAGATATTACAATGAGCAGTTCTTC
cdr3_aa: CATNDRYYNEQFF

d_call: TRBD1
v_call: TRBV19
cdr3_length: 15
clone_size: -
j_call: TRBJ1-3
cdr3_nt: TGTGCCAGTAGTGGACAGGGGGCATCGGGAAACACCATATATTTT
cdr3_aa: CASSGQGASGNTIYF

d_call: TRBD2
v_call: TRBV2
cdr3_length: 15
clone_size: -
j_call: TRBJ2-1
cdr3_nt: TGTGCCAGCAGTGATTTGCGGGGGATCTACAATGAGCAGTTCTTC
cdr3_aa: CASSDLRGIYNEQFF

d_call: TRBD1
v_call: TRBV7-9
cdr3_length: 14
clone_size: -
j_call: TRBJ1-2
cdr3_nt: TGTGCCAGCAGCCCTGGACAGGGTTTAGATGGCTACACCTTC
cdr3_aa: CASSPGQGLDGYTF

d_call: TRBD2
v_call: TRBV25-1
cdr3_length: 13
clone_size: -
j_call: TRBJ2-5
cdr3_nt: TGTGCCAGCAGGCGGGGGAGTGAAGAGACCCAGTACTTC
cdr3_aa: CASRRGSEETQYF

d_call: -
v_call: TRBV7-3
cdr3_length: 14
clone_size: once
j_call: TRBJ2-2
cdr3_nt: TGTGCCAGCAGACCCGGAGCGGTCACCGGGGAGCTGTTTTTT
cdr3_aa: CASRPGAVTGELFF

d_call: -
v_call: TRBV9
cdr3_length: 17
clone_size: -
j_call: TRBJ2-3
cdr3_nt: TGTGCCAGCAGCGTTTTCACTAGCTCTCGGGGAACAGATACGCAGTATTTT
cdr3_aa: CASSVFTSSRGTDTQYF

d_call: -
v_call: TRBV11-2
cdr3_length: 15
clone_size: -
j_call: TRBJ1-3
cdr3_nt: TGTGCCAGCAGCCCCGGGGCAGGGGCTGGAAACACCATATATTTT
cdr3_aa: CASSPGAGAGNTIYF

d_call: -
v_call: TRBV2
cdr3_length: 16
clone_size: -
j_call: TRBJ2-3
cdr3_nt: TGTGCCAGCAGTGGTCTGGGGGCGATCGGGACAGATACGCAGTATTTT
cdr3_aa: CASSGLGAIGTDTQYF